This T cell receptor (beta chain) appears in the sequencing data of a study of beta chain features in type 1 diabetes. The CDR3 sequence is 14 residues long. V was trimmed by 4 bases and J by 3 bases, leaving 10 bases between them. Per the germline V gene, CDR1 is SEHNR and CDR2 is FQNEAQ (reference sequence). The study's findings and limits: TCRB CDR3s were moderately but significantly shorter in Type 1 diabetes patients in all four CD4+ subsets.

The sample holds one count of this clone. Its antigen remains unidentified. The investigators reverse transcribed all of the isolated RNA, so they sequenced expressed TCRB transcripts. The protocol was immunoSEQ multiplex PCR, while the TCRdb copy is restricted to in-frame clones and leaves out a portion. The data hold hundreds of thousands of clones, with 11% observed a single time. Sequences were obtained from naive CD4+ T cells from blood. The chain uses TRBV7-9 and TRBJ1-5; D ambiguous. The receptor comes from a young man with type 1 diabetes. The CDR3 DNA reads as TGTGCCAGCAGCTCATACAGTCACAATCAGCCCCAGCATTTT. It yields the protein CASSSYSHNQPQHF.